This is a list of T cell receptor beta chains from one sample in a study of T cell repertoires in cytomegalovirus infection. Their cognate antigens are unknown. TCRdb independently ran MiXCR on the reads; one entry per CDR3 protein. Of hundreds of thousands of distinct CDR3 sequences in the sample, approximately 42% were seen once. The sequences come from cultured PBMCs, collected from culture after CMV antigen stimulation. The receptor set was obtained from a human donor in good health (CMV status not recorded). Some clones in this sample may be carry-over from other donors' samples. Each CDR3 is given with its conserved first and last residue. The D gene is left open where the match is weak. Expanded clones are given a class, and other clones once, few, many or no size at all.

D	size	J	V	length	DNA	CDR3
NA	NA	TRBJ1-5	TRBV11-2	15	TGTGCCAGCAGCTTAAGGGGGAGTCCAGATCAGCCCCAGCATTTT	CASSLRGSPDQPQHF
NA	NA	TRBJ1-2	TRBV7-2	15	TGTGCCAGCAGCCCCCGCGGGGGAGGAGGAGATGGCTACACCTTC	CASSPRGGGGDGYTF
TRBD2	NA	TRBJ2-1	TRBV20-1	15	TGCAGTGCTAGAGATCTTAGCGGGAGGCCAAATGAGCAGTTCTTC	CSARDLSGRPNEQFF
NA	NA	TRBJ2-1	TRBV7-9	12	TGTGCCAGCAGCCTACAGGCTAATGAGCAGTTCTTC	CASSLQANEQFF
TRBD2	NA	TRBJ2-1	TRBV7-9	16	TGTGCCAGCAGCCATAAAAGGACTAGAGACCGGGATGAGCAGTTCTTC	CASSHKRTRDRDEQFF
NA	NA	TRBJ2-7	TRBV2	10	TGTGCCAGCAGTGGCGGCGAGCAGTACTTC	CASSGGEQYF
NA	few	TRBJ2-1	TRBV9	14	TGTGCCAGCAGCGTAGAGGGGGAGGGCAATGAGCAGTTCTTC	CASSVEGEGNEQFF
NA	NA	TRBJ2-6	TRBV7-2	16	TGTGCCAGCAGCCCCACCCGGGTCTCTGGGGCCAACGTCCTGACTTTC	CASSPTRVSGANVLTF
NA	NA	TRBJ1-4	TRBV7-8	14	TGTGCCAGCAGCTTACGGCGGCGCAATGAAAAACTGTTTTTT	CASSLRRRNEKLFF
TRBD1	NA	TRBJ2-5	TRBV27	15	TGTGCCAGCAGTCGGCCGGGACAGGGACAAGAGACCCAGTACTTC	CASSRPGQGQETQYF
TRBD2	NA	TRBJ2-5	TRBV12-3/TRBV12-4	15	TGTGCCAGCAGACTCAAGGGACTACTTCTCGAGACCCAGTACTTC	CASRLKGLLLETQYF
NA	few	TRBJ1-5	TRBV7-6	19	TGTGCCAGCAGCTTAGTTCCCTCACGGCGGGGTTATAGCAATCAGCCCCAGCATTTT	CASSLVPSRRGYSNQPQHF
NA	NA	TRBJ2-3	TRBV6-2/TRBV6-3	16	TGTGCCAGCAGTTATCGGCTTGGCTCGGACACAGATACGCAGTATTTT	CASSYRLGSDTDTQYF
TRBD1	once	TRBJ1-6	TRBV12-3/TRBV12-4	13	TGTGCCAGCACCAGGGGGTTGGGTTCACCCCTCCACTTT	CASTRGLGSPLHF
NA	NA	TRBJ1-1	TRBV18	11	TGTGCCAGCTCACCAACCAGTGAAGCTTTCTTT	CASSPTSEAFF
NA	NA	TRBJ1-1	TRBV12-3/TRBV12-4	14	TGTGCCAGCACAAATAGAGAGGGCCACACTGAAGCTTTCTTT	CASTNREGHTEAFF
TRBD2	many	TRBJ2-1	TRBV7-2	18	TGTGCCAGCAGCCCAGAAACTCTAGCGGGAGGCACCTACAATGAGCAGTTCTTC	CASSPETLAGGTYNEQFF
NA	few	TRBJ1-1	TRBV13	14	TGTGCCAGCAGCTTAGAACGGCTGAACACTGAAGCTTTCTTT	CASSLERLNTEAFF
NA	NA	TRBJ2-7	TRBV6-5	15	TGTGCCAGCAGTTACTCGGAAGGGGTTCCCTACGAGCAGTACTTC	CASSYSEGVPYEQYF
NA	NA	TRBJ2-3	TRBV29-1	12	TGCAGCGTTGAAGGGCGTTCGGATACGCAGTATTTT	CSVEGRSDTQYF
NA	many	TRBJ1-1	TRBV7-2	15	TGTGCCAGCAGCCCAGAGGTGGTCCGGCGCCAGGGAGCTTTCTTT	CASSPEVVRRQGAFF
NA	NA	TRBJ1-1	TRBV7-2	15	TGTGCCAGCAGCTCCGATGGCGGGGTGAACACTGAAGCTTTCTTT	CASSSDGGVNTEAFF
NA	few	TRBJ2-7	TRBV11-2	14	TGTGCCAGCAGCTCTCCTGGCAGCTCCTACGAGCAGTACTTC	CASSSPGSSYEQYF
NA	NA	TRBJ1-1	TRBV19	15	TGTGCCAGTAGTACGCCGAGGAACATGAACACTGAAGCTTTCTTT	CASSTPRNMNTEAFF
NA	NA	TRBJ1-1	TRBV7-8	16	TGTGCCAGCAGCCATGCCCGGGTATTTTTGGGCACTGAAGCTTTCTTT	CASSHARVFLGTEAFF
NA	few	TRBJ2-1	TRBV2	13	TGTGCCAGCAGGGTCGGGCCTAACAATGAGCAGTTCTTC	CASRVGPNNEQFF
TRBD2	few	TRBJ2-5	TRBV24-1	15	TGTGCCACCAGTGACACCGGCGGAGCGGGGGAGACCCAGTACTTC	CATSDTGGAGETQYF
NA	few	TRBJ2-1	TRBV28	13	TGTGCCATAAGTGAACTAACCTACAATGAGCAGTTCTTC	CAISELTYNEQFF
NA	many	TRBJ1-2	TRBV12-3/TRBV12-4	13	TGTGCCAGCAGTGCGAAAGGTTGGAATGGCTACACCTTC	CASSAKGWNGYTF